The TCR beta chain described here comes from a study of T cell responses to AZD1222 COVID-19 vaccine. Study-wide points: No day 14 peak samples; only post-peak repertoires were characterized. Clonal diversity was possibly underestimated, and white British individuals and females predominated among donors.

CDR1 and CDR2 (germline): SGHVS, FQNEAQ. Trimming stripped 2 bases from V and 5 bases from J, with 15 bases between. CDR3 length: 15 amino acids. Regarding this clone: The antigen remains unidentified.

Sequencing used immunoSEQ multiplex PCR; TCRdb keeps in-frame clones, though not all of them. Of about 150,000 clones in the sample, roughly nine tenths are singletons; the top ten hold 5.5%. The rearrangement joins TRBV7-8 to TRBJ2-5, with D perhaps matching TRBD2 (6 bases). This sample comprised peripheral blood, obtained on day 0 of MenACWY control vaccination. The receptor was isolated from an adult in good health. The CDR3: CASSLLSGQEETQYF. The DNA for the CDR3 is TGTGCCAGCAGCTTACTGAGCGGGCAGGAGGAGACCCAGTACTTC.